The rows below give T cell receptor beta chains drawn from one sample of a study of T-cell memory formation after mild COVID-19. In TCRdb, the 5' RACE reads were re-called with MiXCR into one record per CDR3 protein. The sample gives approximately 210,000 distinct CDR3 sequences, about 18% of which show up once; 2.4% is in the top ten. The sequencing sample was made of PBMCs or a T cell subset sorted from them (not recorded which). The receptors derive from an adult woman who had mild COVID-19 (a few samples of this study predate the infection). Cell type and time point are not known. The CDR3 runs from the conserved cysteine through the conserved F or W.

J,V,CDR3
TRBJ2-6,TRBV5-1,CASSPRQGNSGANVLTF
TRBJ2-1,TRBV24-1,CATSDLFATDNEQFF
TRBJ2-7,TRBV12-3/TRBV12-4,CASSLVGLSPYEQYF
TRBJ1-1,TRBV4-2,CASSQDWGGAKAFF
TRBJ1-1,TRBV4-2,CASSQGYANTEAFF
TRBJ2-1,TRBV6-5,CASSYSPRGLVNEQFF
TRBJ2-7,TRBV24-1,CATSEVTGTGGSHEQYF